The present TCR beta chain was sequenced within a study of T-cell memory formation after mild COVID-19. TCRdb reprocessed the 5' RACE reads via MiXCR and lists one record per CDR3 protein. This sample has about 190,000 distinct CDR3 sequences; about 17% occur once, and the top ten carry roughly 2.3%. Trimming removed 2 bases at V and 9 bases at J, with 17 bases between. Germline loops: CDR1 KGHSH, CDR2 LQKENI. This CDR3 spans 15 amino acids. This clonotype showed up many times. The sequence was collected from an adult woman who had mild COVID-19 (a few samples of this study predate the infection). Cell type and time point are not known. Sequencing was performed on PBMCs or a T cell subset sorted from them (not recorded which). The rearrangement links TRBV18 to TRBJ1-5; TRBD1 is a possible D gene (6 bases). The CDR3 sequence: CASSPGTGFPWPQHF. CDR3 bases: TGTGCCAGCTCACCAGGAACAGGGTTCCCCTGGCCCCAGCATTTT.